This entry lists 30 T cell receptor beta chains sequenced from one sample in a study of T cells in Graves' hyperthyroidism and ophthalmopathy. RNA transcripts gave rise to amplified TCR beta CDR3 regions. Researchers ran a first-round RT-PCR on the TCR CDR3 using the HTBI primer set. TCRdb re-called the multiplex PCR reads through MiXCR, storing one row per CDR3 protein. The profile shows hundreds of thousands of distinct CDR3 sequences, roughly 40% of them singletons. Sequencing input: blood. The receptors shown here come from a man between 18 and 35 years old with Graves' hyperthyroidism.

The table lists this clonotype with many counts. The CDR3: CASSETQPQHF. CDR3 coding DNA: TGTGCCAGCAGTGAAACGCAGCCCCAGCATTTT. This chain connects TRBV6-5 to TRBJ1-5; D is undetermined. Germline V gene data show CDR1 as MNHEY and CDR2 as SVGAGI. V lost 5 bases and J lost 7, with 6 bases in between. The CDR3 loop spans 11 amino acids.

This clonotype was seen a few times. The rearrangement uses TRBV19 and TRBJ2-5; D gene ambiguous. Germline CDR1 reads LNHDA; CDR2 reads SQIVND (reference sequence). The CDR3 loop spans 15 amino acids. The V and J ends lost 7 bases and 5 bases respectively, with 20 bases between them. The DNA for the CDR3 is TGTGCCAGTACCATTCGCTACGGAACGAGGGAGACCCAGTACTTC. It yields the protein CASTIRYGTRETQYF.

This clonotype appeared a few times. V gene TRBV4-1 combines with J gene TRBJ2-7; the D gene is possibly TRBD1 (6 bases). Germline CDR1 reads MGHRA; CDR2 reads YSYEKL. V lost 3 bases and J lost 7, with 16 bases in between. This CDR3 has 14 residues. In nucleotides, the CDR3 is TGCGCCAGCAGCCAGCCGACAGGCCCTAGGGAGCAGTACTTC. The encoded protein is CASSQPTGPREQYF.

This clonotype has at least ten counts. The rearrangement links TRBV20-1 to TRBJ2-7, with D maybe TRBD2 (5 bases). Trimming left V 6 bases short and J 6 bases short, with 9 bases between. This CDR3 has 10 amino acids. Germline V gene lookup returns CDR1 DFQATT and CDR2 SNEGSKA (reference sequence). Written as DNA, the CDR3 is TGCAGTGCGCCCGCGGGCGAGCAGTACTTC. Amino acids: CSAPAGEQYF.

In regard to this clonotype: This may be a read error, as it is one base from a much larger clone. This chain links TRBV2 with TRBJ2-5, with D possibly TRBD2 on 6 matching bases. Germline V CDR1 and CDR2: SNHLY, FYNNEI. V dropped 6 bases and J dropped 6 bases, with 20 bases sitting between them. CDR3 length: 15 amino acids. Written as DNA, the CDR3 is TGTGCCAGCAGCGCCGGGACTCCCTCGGTAAAGACCCAGTACTTC. Its translation: CASSAGTPSVKTQYF.

This clonotype was counted at least ten times. The chain is built from TRBV7-3 and TRBJ2-7; D is possibly TRBD1 or TRBD2 (5 bases each). Germline CDR1 SGHTA, CDR2 FQGTGA. The CDR3 consists of 14 residues. V gave up 0 bases and J gave up 5 bases, with 11 bases separating them. As DNA, the CDR3 is TGTGCCAGCAGCTTAACCTCGGTGGGGGACGAGCAGTACTTC. Protein product: CASSLTSVGDEQYF.

This clonotype was picked up many times. The chain uses TRBV7-6 and TRBJ2-5, with D unclear. Germline CDR1 reads SGHVS; CDR2 reads FNYEAQ. With 0 bases removed from V and 4 bases from J, the gap between germline ends came to 6 bases. The CDR3 contains 13 residues. The CDR3 is CASSLALVETQYF. CDR3 nucleotides: TGTGCCAGCAGCTTAGCTTTAGTAGAGACCCAGTACTTC.

This clonotype was observed many times. The J gene is TRBJ2-7, the V gene TRBV7-6, with TRBD2 as a possible D gene (6 bases). V dropped 3 bases and J dropped 6 bases, with 18 bases sitting between them. Looked up from germline, CDR1 is SGHVS and CDR2 is FNYEAQ. CDR3 length: 15 amino acids. The CDR3 DNA is TGTGCCAGCAGCTTCCCCGGGACTGAGGCACGCGAGCAGTACTTC. Its translation is CASSFPGTEAREQYF.

This clonotype has a count of ten or more. The chain links TRBV7-9 to TRBJ2-5, with D hard to call. The CDR3 has 14 residues. The germline V and J ends were trimmed by 4 bases and 4 bases, with 13 bases remaining between them. Looked up from germline, CDR1 is SEHNR and CDR2 is FQNEAQ (reference sequence). CDR3 amino acids: CASSSSGLGETQYF. Here the CDR3 DNA reads TGTGCCAGCAGCTCCTCTGGGCTGGGAGAGACCCAGTACTTC.

This clonotype has a handful of counts. V gene TRBV7-2 combines with J gene TRBJ2-7; D is undetermined. CDR1 and CDR2 from the germline V gene are SGHTA and FQGNSA. The CDR3 sequence is 14 residues long. The V end was cut by 2 bases, the J end by 3 bases, with 11 bases between. This CDR3 reads CASSLTAGDYEQYF. The CDR3 nucleotides read TGTGCCAGCAGCTTAACGGCCGGAGACTACGAGCAGTACTTC.

This clonotype occurred many times. V gene TRBV7-2 combines with J gene TRBJ1-1, with D perhaps TRBD1 (5 bases). CDR1 SGHTA and CDR2 FQGNSA come from the germline V gene. The CDR3 spans 14 residues. Trimming left V 3 bases short and J 3 bases short, with 11 bases between. In DNA form, the CDR3 reads TGTGCCAGCAGCTTCCGGGACGGATACACTGAAGCTTTCTTT. It yields the protein CASSFRDGYTEAFF.

This chain links TRBV20-1 with TRBJ2-7; the match to TRBD1 covers 10 bases. Germline values: CDR1 DFQATT, CDR2 SNEGSKA (reference sequence). This CDR3 is built from 16 residues. V lost 1 base, J lost 3 bases, and 9 bases stayed unmatched. CDR3 region: CSARVRETGGFYEQYF. The DNA of the CDR3 is TGCAGTGCTAGAGTACGCGAGACAGGGGGCTTCTACGAGCAGTACTTC.

The chain carries TRBV20-1 and TRBJ2-7, with D unclear. The CDR3 consists of 14 residues. Germline V CDR1 and CDR2: DFQATT, SNEGSKA (reference sequence). Trimming removed 3 bases from V and 2 bases from J, with 14 bases in between. CDR3 region: CSASDLDPTYEQYF. The CDR3 bases are TGCAGTGCTAGCGATCTGGACCCAACCTACGAGCAGTACTTC.

This clonotype was found a few times. The V and J genes are TRBV5-6 and TRBJ2-7; D uncertain. CDR1 and CDR2 from the germline V gene are SGHDT and YYEEEE. V was cut by 2 bases and J by 6 bases, with 9 bases left in between. The CDR3 consists of 12 residues. The CDR3: CASSFHTREQYF. DNA for the CDR3: TGTGCCAGCAGCTTTCACACCCGCGAGCAGTACTTC.

The table lists this clonotype with a few counts. The J gene is TRBJ1-5, the V gene TRBV2; 7 nucleotides agree with TRBD1. The V gene's germline CDR1 is SNHLY and CDR2 FYNNEI. V lost 6 bases, J lost 7 bases, and 9 bases stayed unmatched. The length of the CDR3 is 14 residues. The CDR3 DNA reads as TGTGCCAGCAGGGATTCAGGGGGGGGGCAGCCCCAGCATTTT. Translating gives CASRDSGGGQPQHF.

CDR3 in DNA: TGTGCCACCAGCAGAGATCAACAGGGGGACTACGAGCAGTACTTC. This encodes CATSRDQQGDYEQYF. V is TRBV15 and J is TRBJ2-7; 8 bases line up with TRBD1. V dropped 0 bases and J dropped 3; count of bases not matched to a gene: 4. In germline, CDR1 is LNHNV, CDR2 YYDKDF (reference sequence). The CDR3 extends over 15 amino acids.

In the case of this clonotype: Germline is not matched at one junction end, which may reflect a read error. The V and J genes are TRBV10-3 and TRBJ1-5, with 10 bases aligning to TRBD1. Germline CDR1 reads ENHRY; CDR2 reads SYGVKD. The CDR3 has 14 amino acids. CDR3 sequence: CNPGTGDSNQPQHF. The DNA for the CDR3 is TGCAACCCCGGGACAGGGGATAGCAATCAGCCCCAGCATTTT.

This clonotype was seen at least ten times. J is TRBJ1-1 and V is TRBV15, with 10 bases identical to TRBD1. The CDR3 runs 16 residues. In germline, CDR1 is LNHNV, CDR2 YYDKDF (reference sequence). J lost 3 bases, V lost 0 bases, and 4 bases had no gene match. The CDR3 region is CATSRDWGTGDTEAFF. The CDR3 DNA reads as TGTGCCACCAGCAGAGATTGGGGGACAGGGGACACTGAAGCTTTCTTT.

This clonotype has just a few counts. This chain joins TRBV20-1 and TRBJ1-1; no clear D gene. Germline values: CDR1 DFQATT, CDR2 SNEGSKA (reference sequence). The CDR3 is 16 amino acids. The germline V and J ends were trimmed by 4 bases and 3 bases, with 21 bases remaining between them. Here the CDR3 reads CSAKIMGHNSDTEAFF. CDR3 coding DNA: TGCAGTGCTAAGATAATGGGCCATAACAGCGACACTGAAGCTTTCTTT.

This clonotype has just one count. The chain recombines TRBV2 with TRBJ2-7; the D is unclear. V shed 0 bases and J shed 2 bases, with 14 bases lying between them. Germline CDR1 and CDR2: SNHLY and FYNNEI. The CDR3 totals 16 residues. The CDR3 loop reads CASSEAPQVWAYEQYF. In nucleotides, the CDR3 is TGTGCCAGCAGTGAAGCCCCGCAGGTGTGGGCCTACGAGCAGTACTTC. The full variable domain, rest sourced from reference TRBV2 and TRBJ2-7, is EPEVTQTPSHQVTQMGQEVILRCVPISNHLYFYWYRQILGQKVEFLVSFYNNEISEKSEIFDDQFSVERPDGSNFTLKIRSTKLEDSAMYFCASSEAPQVWAYEQYFGPGTRLTVT.

V usage is TRBV9 and J usage is TRBJ2-5, with D unresolved. The end of the DNA aligns better with TRBJ2-1, so the J call may be wrong. The germline V gene has CDR1 SGDLS and CDR2 YYNGEE. The CDR3 has 12 residues. The CDR3 here is CASSVGSDEQFF. In DNA form, the CDR3 reads TGTGCCAGCAGCGTAGGGAGTGATGAGCAGTTCTTC.

V gene TRBV19 combines with J gene TRBJ2-7, with TRBD2 as a possible D gene (6 bases). V dropped 6 bases and J dropped 4 bases, with 19 bases sitting between them. CDR1 LNHDA and CDR2 SQIVND come from the germline V gene (reference sequence). The CDR3 runs 15 residues. The CDR3 nucleotides are TGTGCCAGTAGCTCCCGACAAATTGGGACTTACGAGCAGTACTTC. Translated, it gives CASSSRQIGTYEQYF.

At least ten counts were recorded for this clonotype. This chain links TRBV19 with TRBJ1-4; TRBD1 matches at 7 bases. There are 13 residues in the CDR3. Germline trimming cut 11 bases from V and 8 bases from J; bases unmatched to any gene: 11. Germline assignment: CDR1 LNHDA and CDR2 SQIVND (reference sequence). Written as DNA, the CDR3 is TGTGCCGGCTCAGACAGGGCGGGCGAAAAACTGTTTTTT. It translates to CAGSDRAGEKLFF.

This clonotype was found many times. This chain links TRBV20-1 with TRBJ2-5; 9 positions match TRBD2. The CDR3 spans 14 residues. The J segment lost 5 bases and the V segment lost 0 bases, leaving 4 bases of the junction unmatched. Per the germline V gene, CDR1 is DFQATT and CDR2 is SNEGSKA (reference sequence). As DNA, the CDR3 is TGCAGTGCTAGAGATGGTAGCGGGGGTGAGACCCAGTACTTC. Protein product: CSARDGSGGETQYF.

Many counts were recorded for this clonotype. V and J are TRBV9 and TRBJ1-4, with 7 positions matching TRBD1. Looked up from germline, CDR1 is SGDLS and CDR2 is YYNGEE. The CDR3 has 14 residues. Germline trimming cut 6 bases from V and 5 bases from J; bases unmatched to any gene: 7. The CDR3 loop reads CASTTGTANEKLFF. CDR3 nucleotide sequence: TGTGCCAGCACCACCGGGACAGCGAATGAAAAACTGTTTTTT.

This clonotype was seen once. The CDR3 loop reads CASSLAGLAGGRAYEQYF. The CDR3 DNA is TGTGCCAGCAGCTTAGCCGGACTAGCGGGCGGGAGGGCCTACGAGCAGTACTTC. The rearrangement uses TRBV7-6 and TRBJ2-7; 11 bases line up with TRBD2. V trimming: 0 bases; J trimming: 2 bases; junction bases outside the gene matches: 9. CDR1 and CDR2 (germline): SGHVS, FNYEAQ. The CDR3 has 18 amino acids.

The chain couples TRBV7-9 to TRBJ1-4; the D is unclear. V gave up 5 bases and J gave up 0 bases, with 16 bases separating them. Germline values: CDR1 SEHNR, CDR2 FQNEAQ (reference sequence). The CDR3 spans 17 residues. In DNA form, the CDR3 reads TGTGCCAGCAGCCAAATCGGCTCTTCTCCAACTAATGAAAAACTGTTTTTT. Translating gives CASSQIGSSPTNEKLFF. The full variable domain, in which reference TRBV7-9 and TRBJ1-4 provide the parts outside the CDR3, is DTGVSQNPRHKITKRGQNVTFRCDPISEHNRLYWYRQTLGQGPEFLTYFQNEAQLEKSRLLSDRFSAERPKGSFSTLEIQRTEQGDSAMYLCASSQIGSSPTNEKLFFGSGTQLSVL.

This clonotype was picked up many times. The chain employs TRBV19 and TRBJ1-5; D not certain. V was pared by 6 bases and J by 7 bases, with 16 bases between. The CDR3 sequence is 14 residues long. CDR1 LNHDA and CDR2 SQIVND come from the germline V gene (reference sequence). CDR3 protein: CASRPEGWQQPQHF. CDR3 coding DNA: TGTGCCAGTAGGCCTGAGGGATGGCAACAGCCCCAGCATTTT.

A few counts support this clonotype. The gene calls are TRBV5-6 and TRBJ2-2; 8 nucleotides agree with TRBD1. Per germline, CDR1 SGHDT and CDR2 YYEEEE. The CDR3 runs to 14 residues. V shed 2 bases and J 6 bases; nucleotides not matched to a gene: 3. The CDR3 region is CASSLPTGAGELFF. CDR3 nucleotides: TGTGCCAGCAGCTTACCGACAGGGGCCGGGGAGCTGTTTTTT.

V is TRBV10-3 and J is TRBJ1-2; 9 bases agree with TRBD1. Germline loops: CDR1 ENHRY, CDR2 SYGVKD. The CDR3 is made up of 11 amino acids. Losses at the gene ends were 10 bases for V and 9 bases for J; bases not matched to a gene: 6. The CDR3 protein is CATGTGNRYTF. Written as DNA, the CDR3 is TGTGCCACCGGGACAGGGAATCGCTACACCTTC.